This T cell receptor beta chain stems from a study of STAT3 mutations in large granular lymphocyte leukemia. Study details: Canonical activating STAT3 mutations were detected in roughly half of the longitudinally sequenced T-LGLL patients. Broader study findings: Every T-cell large granular lymphocyte leukemia patient had at least one immunodominant TCR beta clonotype.

With regard to this clone: As yet, its antigen is unknown.

Trimming cost V 2 bases and J 6 bases, with 8 bases left between them. CDR3 length equals 13 residues. Germline assignment: CDR1 MRHNA and CDR2 SNTAGT. This table comes from immunoSEQ multiplex PCR, and its TCRdb copy is limited to in-frame clones, with some not included. The repertoire holds approximately 43,000 clones, with about 81% as singletons. Sequencing was carried out using PBMCs. This clonotype was obtained from a human donor with T large granular lymphocyte leukemia. Some clones in this sample may be carry-over from other donors' samples. The V call is TRBV6-4, the J call TRBJ1-5, with a possible D match to TRBD1 (5 bases). In DNA, the CDR3 is TGTGCCAGCAGTGACGGCGGGGGTCAGCCCCAGCATTTT. The encoded protein is CASSDGGGQPQHF.